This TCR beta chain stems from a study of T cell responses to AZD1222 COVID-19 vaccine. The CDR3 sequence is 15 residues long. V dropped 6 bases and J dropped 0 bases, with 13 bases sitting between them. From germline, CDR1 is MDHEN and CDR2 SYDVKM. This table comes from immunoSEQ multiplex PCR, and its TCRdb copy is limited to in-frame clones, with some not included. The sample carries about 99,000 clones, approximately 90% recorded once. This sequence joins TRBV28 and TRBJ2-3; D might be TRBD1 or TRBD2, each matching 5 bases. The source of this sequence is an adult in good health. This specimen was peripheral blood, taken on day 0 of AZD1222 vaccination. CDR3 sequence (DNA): TGTGCCAGCAGCTCGATGGGGGACAGCACAGATACGCAGTATTTT. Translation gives CASSSMGDSTDTQYF.